These T cell receptor beta chains were read from a single sample in a study of shared T cell receptors in the human thymus. Some clones are missing from TCRdb's copy, which holds only in-frame ones; the method was immunoSEQ multiplex PCR. The table includes hundreds of thousands of clones, around 89% detected once. These same data were also listed under a study on human thymus T cells.

Source material: thymocytes. Receptors originate from a boy less than two years old with a congenital heart defect. Both conserved end residues are part of each CDR3. D genes are given only for firm matches. The size field is filled for only some rows; it gives once, few, many or a size class.

d_call,clone_size,v_call,j_call,cdr3_nt,cdr3_aa
NA,NA,TRBV20-1,TRBJ1-3,TGCAGTGCTATCATTGGAAACACCATATATTTT,CSAIIGNTIYF
TRBD1,NA,TRBV5-5,TRBJ2-7,TGTGCCAGCAGGATGGGACAGGGTTCCTACGAGCAGTACTTC,CASRMGQGSYEQYF
NA,NA,TRBV25-1,TRBJ2-5,TGTGCCAGCATATCCCCCCCATCCCCGGGGATACAAGAGACCCAGTACTTC,CASISPPSPGIQETQYF
TRBD1,NA,TRBV5-4,TRBJ1-1,TGTGCCAGCAGCGGCGGACAGGGCAGCCGAGAAGCTTTCTTT,CASSGGQGSREAFF
NA,NA,TRBV11-2,TRBJ2-5,TGTGCCAGCAGCTTAGATTGCGGTCTTCTCTCGCGTCGGGGGACCCAGTACTTC,CASSLDCGLLSRRGTQYF
NA,few,TRBV4-2,TRBJ2-3,TGTGCCAGCAGCCAAGGTGGGCGGGATAGCACAGATACGCAGTATTTT,CASSQGGRDSTDTQYF
NA,NA,TRBV20-1,TRBJ2-3,TGCAGTGCCGCGGGCGGGGATACGCAGTATTTT,CSAAGGDTQYF
TRBD1,NA,TRBV25-1,TRBJ1-3,TGTGCCAGCACAGGGGGATCTGGAAACACCATATATTTT,CASTGGSGNTIYF
NA,NA,TRBV7-9,TRBJ2-2,TGTGCCAGCAGCCAGCCAAGGGACTCGATCCGAAACACCGGGGAGCTGTTTTTT,CASSQPRDSIRNTGELFF
NA,once,TRBV5-1,TRBJ2-7,TGCGCCAGCAGCTCGGCCAGGGCTAAGGGGTCCTACGAGCAGTACTTC,CASSSARAKGSYEQYF
NA,NA,TRBV5-1,TRBJ2-7,TGCGCCAGCATAGGGCAGGGCTACGAGCAGTACTTC,CASIGQGYEQYF
TRBD2,NA,TRBV5-6,TRBJ2-5,TGTGCCAGCAGCTTGGTTCTAGCGGGTCAAGAGACCCAGTACTTC,CASSLVLAGQETQYF
TRBD1,NA,TRBV5-6,TRBJ1-5,TGTGCCAGCAGCTTGATGAAGGGACAGAACAATCAGCCCCAGCATTTT,CASSLMKGQNNQPQHF
NA,NA,TRBV5-6,TRBJ1-5,TGTGCCAGCAGCTTGTTTTACACTACGAGCAATCAGCCCCAGCATTTT,CASSLFYTTSNQPQHF
TRBD2,NA,TRBV7-2,TRBJ2-3,TGTGCCAGCAGCTTAGGAGCCCTTAAGCGGGAGAACACAGATACGCAGTATTTT,CASSLGALKRENTDTQYF
TRBD2,once,TRBV6-4,TRBJ2-4,TGTGCCAGCAGTGAATTCGGACTAGCGGGAGGGTTAGCCAAAAACATTCAGTACTTC,CASSEFGLAGGLAKNIQYF
NA,NA,TRBV18,TRBJ1-1,TGTGCCAGCTCACCACTCCAGGAACTGAACACTGAAGCTTTCTTT,CASSPLQELNTEAFF
TRBD2,NA,TRBV7-9,TRBJ2-1,TGTGCCAGCAGCCTAGGAGTAAGCGGGAACAATGAGCAGTTCTTC,CASSLGVSGNNEQFF
NA,few,TRBV9,TRBJ2-1,TGTGCCAGCAGCGTAGGCGGGGCGTACCGTCACGATGAGCAGTTCTTC,CASSVGGAYRHDEQFF
NA,NA,TRBV30,TRBJ1-3,TGTGCCTGGAGTCTGATTGGGACTTCTGGAAACACCATATATTTT,CAWSLIGTSGNTIYF
NA,NA,TRBV10-3,TRBJ2-7,TGTGCCATCAGTGAAGGTAGAAACGGGTACGAGCAGTACTTC,CAISEGRNGYEQYF
TRBD2,NA,TRBV18,TRBJ2-1,TGTGCCAGCTCACCGCTCTCCCTAGCGGGATACAATGAGCAGTTCTTC,CASSPLSLAGYNEQFF
NA,NA,TRBV14,TRBJ2-1,TGTGCCAGCAGCCAAGTGGGGGGGCGGTCCCGAGCCAATGAGCAGTTCTTC,CASSQVGGRSRANEQFF
TRBD1,NA,TRBV28,TRBJ2-5,TGTGCCAGCAGCCGCGGACAGGGGAACTACCAAGAGACCCAGTACTTC,CASSRGQGNYQETQYF
TRBD1,NA,TRBV5-4,TRBJ1-1,TGTGCCAGCAGCTTGCACAGGGGAAAGTGGGATTTGTACACTGAAGCTTTCTTT,CASSLHRGKWDLYTEAFF
TRBD1,NA,TRBV27,TRBJ2-1,TGTGCCAGCAGTTTCAAAGGGACAGGGTTGTACAATGAGCAGTTCTTC,CASSFKGTGLYNEQFF
TRBD2,NA,TRBV27,TRBJ2-7,TGTGCCAGCAGTCCCAGGACTAGCGGTTCCTACGAGCAGTACTTC,CASSPRTSGSYEQYF
TRBD1,NA,TRBV12-5,TRBJ2-7,TGTGCTAGTGGCAAGGACAGGCCACCCCTCTACGAGCAGTACTTC,CASGKDRPPLYEQYF
TRBD1,NA,TRBV9,TRBJ1-2,TGTGCCAGCAGCGTAGCTACAGGGGGTGACTATGGCTACACCTTC,CASSVATGGDYGYTF
NA,NA,TRBV11-3,TRBJ2-2,TGTGCCAGCAGCTTACCTCATGCAGGCGGGGAGCTGTTTTTT,CASSLPHAGGELFF
TRBD2,NA,TRBV10-3,TRBJ2-7,TGTGCCAACCGGACTAGCGGGTCGTTCTCCTACGAGCAGTACTTC,CANRTSGSFSYEQYF
NA,NA,TRBV18,TRBJ1-1,TGTGCCAGCTCTCAATTGGCCAGGGTAGGGCCGTACACTGAAGCTTTCTTT,CASSQLARVGPYTEAFF
NA,NA,TRBV5-4,TRBJ1-1,TGTGCCAGCAGCTTGGTGGCAAAACAAACCATGAACACTGAAGCTTTCTTT,CASSLVAKQTMNTEAFF
TRBD1,NA,TRBV28,TRBJ2-1,TGTGCCAGCAACTCGGACAGGCAGAGCTCCTACAATGAGCAGTTCTTC,CASNSDRQSSYNEQFF
NA,NA,TRBV5-1,TRBJ2-2,TGCGCCAGCAGCCCGGGACAAAATAACACCGGGGAGCTGTTTTTT,CASSPGQNNTGELFF
NA,NA,TRBV5-1,TRBJ2-7,TGCGCCAGCAGCTCGCCGATACAGGGAACGAATGACGAGCAGTACTTC,CASSSPIQGTNDEQYF
TRBD2,NA,TRBV7-2,TRBJ2-2,TGTGCCAGCAGCCGGACTAGCGCTAACACCGGGGAGCTGTTTTTT,CASSRTSANTGELFF
NA,NA,TRBV6-1,TRBJ2-7,TGTGCCAGCACCCCAACAGGTCTGGGCGAGCAGTACTTC,CASTPTGLGEQYF
NA,NA,TRBV11-2,TRBJ2-7,TGTGCCAGCATCCTGCCAGGGGCTAGCGGACGCTACGAGCAGTACTTC,CASILPGASGRYEQYF
NA,NA,TRBV5-6,TRBJ2-5,TGTGCCAGCAGCTATATCGGCGGATACCAAGAGACCCAGTACTTC,CASSYIGGYQETQYF
NA,NA,TRBV15,TRBJ1-1,TGTGCCACCAGCAGGGGGGAGGGGGAAGGAACTGAAGCTTTCTTT,CATSRGEGEGTEAFF
TRBD1,NA,TRBV5-4,TRBJ2-5,TGTGCCAGCAGCTTCAGACAGGGAAGAGAGACCCAGTACTTC,CASSFRQGRETQYF
TRBD1,NA,TRBV4-3,TRBJ2-2,TGCGCCAGCAGCCCCACCGTACCGGGACAGAGCACCGGGGAGCTGTTTTTT,CASSPTVPGQSTGELFF
NA,NA,TRBV5-1,TRBJ2-5,TGCGCCAGCAGCTTCCCGCCTCCGAGGTGGGAGACCCAGTACTTC,CASSFPPPRWETQYF
NA,NA,TRBV4-1,TRBJ1-2,TGCGCCAGCAGCCAAGATCGGGCAGGGGTTGACTATGGCTACACCTTC,CASSQDRAGVDYGYTF
TRBD2,once,TRBV11-3,TRBJ2-3,TGTGCCAGCAGCCCTAGCGGGAGTATAACAGATACGCAGTATTTT,CASSPSGSITDTQYF
TRBD1,once,TRBV6-6,TRBJ2-5,TGTGCCAGCAGACCCGAGACAGGGTCCTGTGAGACCCAGTACTTC,CASRPETGSCETQYF
NA,NA,TRBV4-2,TRBJ1-3,TGTGCCAGCAGCCAAGATGGGGGCGTTGGAAACACCATATATTTT,CASSQDGGVGNTIYF
NA,NA,TRBV28,TRBJ1-2,TGTGCCAGCAGTTTATGCGGTCGGACTAATTATGGCTACACCTTC,CASSLCGRTNYGYTF
TRBD1,NA,TRBV7-2,TRBJ1-2,TGTGCCAGCAGCTTAGGGGCAGGGGGTGTTGTCTATGGCTACACCTTC,CASSLGAGGVVYGYTF
NA,NA,TRBV5-6,TRBJ1-2,TGTGCCAGCAGCTTGGTGCAGCAGGGGTTGGTCTATGGCTACACCTTC,CASSLVQQGLVYGYTF